The rows below give T cell receptor beta chains drawn from one sample of a study of cytomegalovirus exposure and HLA in healthy donors. The protocol was immunoSEQ multiplex PCR, while the TCRdb copy is restricted to in-frame clones and leaves out a portion. The profile covers a few hundred thousand clones, with 75% to 90% appearing a single time and roughly 0.75% taken by the ten largest. The sequencing input was PBMCs. Receptors originate from a woman in her late teens or twenties in good health and CMV-seronegative. The CDR3 runs from the conserved cysteine through the conserved F or W. Fields, in order: CDR3 DNA, CDR3 protein, J gene, clone size, V gene, D gene. A D gene is named only where the DNA matches it firmly. Not every row has a clone size; where given, it reads once, few, many or a size class.

TGCGCCAGCAGCGGCCGGGACTACCCATTCTCTGGGGCCAACGTCCTGACTTTC	CASSGRDYPFSGANVLTF	TRBJ2-6	once	TRBV5-1	TRBD2
TGTGCCAGCAGTTATCTAGCGGGAGCTTTGTACAATGAGCAGTTCTTC	CASSYLAGALYNEQFF	TRBJ2-1	once	TRBV27	TRBD2
TGTGCCAGCAGCCTCGAGACAGGGGGTGGTGAAGGCTACACCTTC	CASSLETGGGEGYTF	TRBJ1-2	NA	TRBV7-6	TRBD1
TGTGCCCACGAAGCGGGAGCCACCTACAATGAGCAGTTCTTC	CAHEAGATYNEQFF	TRBJ2-1	NA	TRBV30	TRBD2
TGTGCCAGCAGTTTAATTGCGAATAGCAATCAGCCCCAGCATTTT	CASSLIANSNQPQHF	TRBJ1-5	few	TRBV28	NA
TGTGCCACCCCGAGGGCAATCGAGCAGTACTTC	CATPRAIEQYF	TRBJ2-7	NA	TRBV19	NA
TGTGCCAGCACTTCAGGCCTAGCGGGATCCTACGAGCAGTACTTC	CASTSGLAGSYEQYF	TRBJ2-7	NA	TRBV7-2	TRBD2
TGTGCCAGCAGCCCGGGACTAGCTTTCGTCGATGAGCAGTTCTTC	CASSPGLAFVDEQFF	TRBJ2-1	once	TRBV5-6	TRBD2
TGCGCCAGCAGCTTGCTGCAGGCCTTTAGCTCCTACAATGAGCAGTTCTTC	CASSLLQAFSSYNEQFF	TRBJ2-1	NA	TRBV5-1	NA
TGTGCCACGACCCCCGCAGGCGCGCAAACTGAGCAGTACTTC	CATTPAGAQTEQYF	TRBJ2-7	NA	TRBV27	NA
TGTGCCAGCAGTGAACACAAAAACTATGGCTACACCTTC	CASSEHKNYGYTF	TRBJ1-2	NA	TRBV6-1	NA
TGTGCCAGCAGTGACAGTTGGGGCTACACCTTC	CASSDSWGYTF	TRBJ1-2	NA	TRBV25-1	NA
TGTGCCAGCAGCCGTACTAGCGTCACGGGGGGCGAGCAGTACTTC	CASSRTSVTGGEQYF	TRBJ2-7	NA	TRBV11-2	TRBD2
TGTGCCAGCAGTGAGCCTTCTAGCGGGAGTGGGAATGAGCAGTTCTTC	CASSEPSSGSGNEQFF	TRBJ2-1	NA	TRBV2	TRBD2
TGCGCCAGCAGTCCCACACAGGGAACACTTTACGAGGACACTGAAGCTTTCTTT	CASSPTQGTLYEDTEAFF	TRBJ1-1	NA	TRBV4-1	NA
TGTGCCAGCAGTTTAATCGGTCTTGGAAACACCATATATTTT	CASSLIGLGNTIYF	TRBJ1-3	NA	TRBV28	NA
TGTGCCAGCAGTAACCACAACCCAGACAGGGTAAATGCTTTCTTT	CASSNHNPDRVNAFF	TRBJ1-1	NA	TRBV28	TRBD1
TGTGCCAGCAGCTTAGTACTAGCCTACGAGCAGTACTTC	CASSLVLAYEQYF	TRBJ2-7	NA	TRBV7-8	NA
TGTGCCAGCAGCCCCTGGGGAGGGAGCGACGAGCAGTACTTC	CASSPWGGSDEQYF	TRBJ2-7	NA	TRBV14	TRBD2